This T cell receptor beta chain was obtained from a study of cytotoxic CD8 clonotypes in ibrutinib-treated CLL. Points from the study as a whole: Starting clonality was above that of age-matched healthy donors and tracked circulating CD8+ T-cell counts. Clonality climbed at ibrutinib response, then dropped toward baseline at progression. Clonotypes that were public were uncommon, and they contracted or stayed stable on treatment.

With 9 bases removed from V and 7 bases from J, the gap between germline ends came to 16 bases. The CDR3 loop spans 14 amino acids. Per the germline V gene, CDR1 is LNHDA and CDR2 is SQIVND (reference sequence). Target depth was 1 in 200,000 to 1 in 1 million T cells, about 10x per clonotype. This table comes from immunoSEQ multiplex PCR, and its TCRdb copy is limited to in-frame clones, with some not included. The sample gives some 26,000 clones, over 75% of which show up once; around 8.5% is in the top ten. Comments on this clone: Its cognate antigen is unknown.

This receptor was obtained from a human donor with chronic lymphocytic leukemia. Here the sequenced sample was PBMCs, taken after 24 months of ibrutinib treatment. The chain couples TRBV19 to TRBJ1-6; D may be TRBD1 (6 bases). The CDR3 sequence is CASRRTDLNSPLHF. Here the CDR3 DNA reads TGTGCCAGCCGCAGGACAGACTTAAATTCACCCCTCCACTTT.